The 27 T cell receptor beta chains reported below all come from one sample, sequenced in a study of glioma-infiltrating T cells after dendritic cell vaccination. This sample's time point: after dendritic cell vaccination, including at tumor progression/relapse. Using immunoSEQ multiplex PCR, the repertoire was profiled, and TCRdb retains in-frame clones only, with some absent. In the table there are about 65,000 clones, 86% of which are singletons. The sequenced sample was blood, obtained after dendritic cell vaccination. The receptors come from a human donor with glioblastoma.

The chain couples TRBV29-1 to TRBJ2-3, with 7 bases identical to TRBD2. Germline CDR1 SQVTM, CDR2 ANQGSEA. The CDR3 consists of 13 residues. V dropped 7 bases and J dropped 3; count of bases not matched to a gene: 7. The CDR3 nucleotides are TGCAGCGCTCCCTCCGGGGGGACAGATACGCAGTATTTT. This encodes CSAPSGGTDTQYF.

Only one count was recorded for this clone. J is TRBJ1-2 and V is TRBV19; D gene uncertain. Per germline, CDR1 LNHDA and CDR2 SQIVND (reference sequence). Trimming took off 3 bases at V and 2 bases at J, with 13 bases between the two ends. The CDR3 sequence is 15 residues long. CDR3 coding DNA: TGTGCCAGTAGTATTATGGCAGGTCAGAACTATGGCTACACCTTC. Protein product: CASSIMAGQNYGYTF.

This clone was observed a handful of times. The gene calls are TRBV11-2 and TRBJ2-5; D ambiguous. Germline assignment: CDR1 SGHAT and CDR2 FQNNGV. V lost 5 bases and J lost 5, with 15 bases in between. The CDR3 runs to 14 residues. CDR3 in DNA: TGTGCCAGCAGCCCCAAGTCAGTTCCGGAGACCCAGTACTTC. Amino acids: CASSPKSVPETQYF.

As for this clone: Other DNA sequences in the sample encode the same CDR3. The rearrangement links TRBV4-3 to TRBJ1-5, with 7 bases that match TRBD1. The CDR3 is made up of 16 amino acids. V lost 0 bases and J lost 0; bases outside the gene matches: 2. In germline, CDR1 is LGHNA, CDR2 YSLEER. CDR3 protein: CASSQDAGGSNQPQHF. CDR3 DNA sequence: TGCGCCAGCAGCCAAGACGCAGGGGGTAGCAATCAGCCCCAGCATTTT.

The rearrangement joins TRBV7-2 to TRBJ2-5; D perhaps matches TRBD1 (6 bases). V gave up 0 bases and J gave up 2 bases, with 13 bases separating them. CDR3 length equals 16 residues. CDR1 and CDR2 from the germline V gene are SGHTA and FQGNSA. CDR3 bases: TGTGCCAGCAGCTTAGCTTGGGGGCTGGGGCAAGAGACCCAGTACTTC. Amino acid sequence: CASSLAWGLGQETQYF.

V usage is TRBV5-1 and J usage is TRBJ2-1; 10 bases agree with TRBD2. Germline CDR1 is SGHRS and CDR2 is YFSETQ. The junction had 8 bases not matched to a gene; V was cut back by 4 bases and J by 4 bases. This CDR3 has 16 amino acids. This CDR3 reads CASSTPLAGAYNEQFF. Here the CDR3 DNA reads TGCGCCAGCAGCACGCCGCTAGCGGGGGCTTACAATGAGCAGTTCTTC.

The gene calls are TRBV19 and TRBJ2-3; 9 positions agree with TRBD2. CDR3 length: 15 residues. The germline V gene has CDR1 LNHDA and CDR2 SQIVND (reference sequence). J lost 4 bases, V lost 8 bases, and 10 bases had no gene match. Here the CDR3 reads CASSYSGGGADTQYF. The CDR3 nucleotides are TGTGCCAGTTCTTATAGCGGGGGTGGCGCAGATACGCAGTATTTT.

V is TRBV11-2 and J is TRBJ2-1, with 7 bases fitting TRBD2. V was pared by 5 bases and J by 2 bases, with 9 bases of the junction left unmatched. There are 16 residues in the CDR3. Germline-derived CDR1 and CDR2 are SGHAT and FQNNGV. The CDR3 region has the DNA TGTGCCAGCAGCCCCCTCGGGGGAGGGCCCTACAATGAGCAGTTCTTC. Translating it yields CASSPLGGGPYNEQFF. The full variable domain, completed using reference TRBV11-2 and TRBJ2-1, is EAGVAQSPRYKIIEKRQSVAFWCNPISGHATLYWYQQILGQGPKLLIQFQNNGVVDDSQLPKDRFSAERLKGVDSTLKIQPAKLEDSAVYLCASSPLGGGPYNEQFFGPGTRLTVL.

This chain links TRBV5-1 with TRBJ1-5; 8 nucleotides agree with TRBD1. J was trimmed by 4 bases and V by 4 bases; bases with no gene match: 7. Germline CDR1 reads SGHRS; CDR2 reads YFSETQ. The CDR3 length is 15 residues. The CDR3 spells CASSQGTGVNQPQHF. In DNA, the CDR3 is TGCGCCAGCAGCCAAGGGACAGGCGTTAATCAGCCCCAGCATTTT.

The CDR3 loop is CATLRGSSYNEQFF. CDR3 sequence (DNA): TGTGCCACCTTAAGGGGTTCCTCCTACAATGAGCAGTTCTTC. The genes are TRBV19 and TRBJ2-1, with D possibly being TRBD1 (5 bases). V was trimmed by 10 bases and J by 0 bases, leaving 13 bases between them. Germline-derived CDR1 and CDR2 are LNHDA and SQIVND (reference sequence). CDR3 length: 14 residues.

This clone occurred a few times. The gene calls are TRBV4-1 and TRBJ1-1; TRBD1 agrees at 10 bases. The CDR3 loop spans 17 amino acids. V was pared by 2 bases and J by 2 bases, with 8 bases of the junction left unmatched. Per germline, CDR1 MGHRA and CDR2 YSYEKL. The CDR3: CASSQSPGTGANTEAFF. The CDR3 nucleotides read TGCGCCAGCAGCCAATCCCCCGGGACAGGGGCCAACACTGAAGCTTTCTTT.

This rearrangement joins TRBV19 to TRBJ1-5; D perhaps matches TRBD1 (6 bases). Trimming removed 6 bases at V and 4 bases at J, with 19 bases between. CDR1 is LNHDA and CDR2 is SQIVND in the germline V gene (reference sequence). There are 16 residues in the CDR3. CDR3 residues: CASSPNGQSRNQPQHF. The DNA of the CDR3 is TGTGCCAGTAGCCCGAATGGACAGTCGAGAAATCAGCCCCAGCATTTT. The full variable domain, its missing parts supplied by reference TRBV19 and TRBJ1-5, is DGGITQSPKYLFRKEGQNVTLSCEQNLNHDAMYWYRQDPGQGLRLIYYSQIVNDFQKGDIAEGYSVSREKKESFPLTVTSAQKNPTAFYLCASSPNGQSRNQPQHFGDGTRLSIL.

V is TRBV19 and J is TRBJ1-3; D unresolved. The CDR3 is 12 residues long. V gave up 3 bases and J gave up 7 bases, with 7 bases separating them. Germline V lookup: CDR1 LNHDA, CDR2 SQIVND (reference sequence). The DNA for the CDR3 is TGTGCCAGTAGTATGCTCCGGAACACCATATATTTT. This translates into CASSMLRNTIYF.

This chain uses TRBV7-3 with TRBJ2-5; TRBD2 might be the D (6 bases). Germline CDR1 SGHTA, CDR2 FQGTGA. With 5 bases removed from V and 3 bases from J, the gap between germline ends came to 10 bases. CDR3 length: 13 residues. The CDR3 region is CASSKRREETQYF. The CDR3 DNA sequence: TGTGCCAGCAGCAAGAGGAGGGAAGAGACCCAGTACTTC.

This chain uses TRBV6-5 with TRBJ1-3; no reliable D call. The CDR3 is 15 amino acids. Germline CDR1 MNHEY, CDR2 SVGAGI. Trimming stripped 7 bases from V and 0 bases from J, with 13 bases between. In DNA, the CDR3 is TGTGCCAGCACCCGGTCGGTGAACTCTGGAAACACCATATATTTT. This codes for CASTRSVNSGNTIYF.

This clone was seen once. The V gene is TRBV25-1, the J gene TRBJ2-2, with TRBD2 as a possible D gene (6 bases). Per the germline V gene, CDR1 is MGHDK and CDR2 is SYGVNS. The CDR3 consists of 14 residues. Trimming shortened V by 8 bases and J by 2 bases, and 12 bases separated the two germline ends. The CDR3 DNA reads TGTGCCAGCTCCGGGAGATCAAACACCGGGGAGCTGTTTTTT. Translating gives CASSGRSNTGELFF.

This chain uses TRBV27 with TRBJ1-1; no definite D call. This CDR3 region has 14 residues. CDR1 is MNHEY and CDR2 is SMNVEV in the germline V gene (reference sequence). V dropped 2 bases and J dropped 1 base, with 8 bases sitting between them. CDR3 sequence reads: CASSLAQWNTEAFF. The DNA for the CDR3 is TGTGCCAGCAGTTTAGCACAGTGGAACACTGAAGCTTTCTTT.

The CDR3: CASSLKETGEAFF. The CDR3 DNA follows: TGTGCCAGCTCACTTAAGGAGACGGGGGAAGCTTTCTTT. The rearrangement uses TRBV18 and TRBJ1-1; D remains unclear. Per germline, CDR1 KGHSH and CDR2 LQKENI. V lost 4 bases and J 8 bases, leaving 14 bases between the germline ends. The CDR3 totals 13 residues.

This CDR3 is CASSFKMNTEAFF. The CDR3 bases are TGTGCCAGCAGCTTTAAAATGAACACTGAAGCTTTCTTT. This sequence joins TRBV7-8 and TRBJ1-1; D not certain. The germline V gene has CDR1 SGHVS and CDR2 FQNEAQ. There are 13 residues in the CDR3. The V and J ends lost 3 bases and 0 bases respectively, with 5 bases between them. Complete variable domain (other parts from reference TRBV7-8 and TRBJ1-1): GAGVSQSPRYKVAKRGQDVALRCDPISGHVSLFWYQQALGQGPEFLTYFQNEAQLDKSGLPSDRFFAERPEGSVSTLKIQRTQQEDSAVYLCASSFKMNTEAFFGQGTRLTVV.

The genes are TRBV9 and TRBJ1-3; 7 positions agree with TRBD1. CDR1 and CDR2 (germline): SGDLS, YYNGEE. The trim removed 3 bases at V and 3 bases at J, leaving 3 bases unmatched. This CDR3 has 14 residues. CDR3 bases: TGTGCCAGCAGCGGACGGACAGGTGGAAACACCATATATTTT. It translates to CASSGRTGGNTIYF.

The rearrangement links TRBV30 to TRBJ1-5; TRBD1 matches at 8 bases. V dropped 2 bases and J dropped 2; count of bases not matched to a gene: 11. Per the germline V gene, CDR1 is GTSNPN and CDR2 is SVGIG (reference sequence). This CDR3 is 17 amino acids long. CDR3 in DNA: TGTGCCTGGAGTCAGGGCAGGGGGCGCTCAGGCAATCAGCCCCAGCATTTT. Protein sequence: CAWSQGRGRSGNQPQHF.

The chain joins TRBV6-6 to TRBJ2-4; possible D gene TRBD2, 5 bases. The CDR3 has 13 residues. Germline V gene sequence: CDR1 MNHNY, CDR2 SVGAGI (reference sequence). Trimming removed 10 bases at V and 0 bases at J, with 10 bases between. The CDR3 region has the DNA TGTGCCACACTGGACTTAGCCAAAAACATTCAGTACTTC. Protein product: CATLDLAKNIQYF.

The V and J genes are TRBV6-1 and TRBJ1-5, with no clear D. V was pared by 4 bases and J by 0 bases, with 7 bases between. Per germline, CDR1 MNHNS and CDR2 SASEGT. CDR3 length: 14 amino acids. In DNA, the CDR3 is TGTGCCAGCAGTGGAAGACTTAGCAATCAGCCCCAGCATTTT. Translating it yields CASSGRLSNQPQHF.

For the CDR3, the DNA is TGTGCTCCCCCCTTTGGACAGGGCCACCAGTCCTACTCCACAGATACGCAGTATTTT. Its protein product is CAPPFGQGHQSYSTDTQYF. The chain links TRBV28 to TRBJ2-3, with TRBD1 matching over 8 bases. CDR3 length equals 19 residues. Germline lookup yields CDR1 MDHEN and CDR2 SYDVKM.

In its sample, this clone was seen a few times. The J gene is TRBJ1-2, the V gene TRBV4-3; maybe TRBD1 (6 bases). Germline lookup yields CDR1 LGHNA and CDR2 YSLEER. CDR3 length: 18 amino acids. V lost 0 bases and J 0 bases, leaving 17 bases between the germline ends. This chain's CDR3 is CASSQDLPDRSTNYGYTF. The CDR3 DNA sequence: TGCGCCAGCAGCCAAGATCTCCCCGACAGGAGCACTAACTATGGCTACACCTTC.

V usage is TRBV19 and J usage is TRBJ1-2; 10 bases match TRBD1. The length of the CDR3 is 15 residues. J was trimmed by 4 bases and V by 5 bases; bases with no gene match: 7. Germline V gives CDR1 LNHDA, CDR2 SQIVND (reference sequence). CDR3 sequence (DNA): TGTGCCAGTAGTTCCTCGACAGGGGGCATCTATGGCTACACCTTC. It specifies CASSSSTGGIYGYTF.

The CDR3 bases are TGTGCCAGCAGCTCTAGACAGGGGCTTTATAGCAATCAGCCCCAGCATTTT. The encoded protein is CASSSRQGLYSNQPQHF. The chain carries TRBV5-6 and TRBJ1-5, with 8 bases aligning to TRBD1. The V and J ends lost 3 bases and 0 bases, in that order; junction bases with no gene match: 8. In germline, CDR1 is SGHDT, CDR2 YYEEEE. This CDR3 has 17 residues.